Presented here are 2 T cell receptor beta chains from one specimen sequenced in a study of spatial heterogeneity in lung cancer (dated by TCRdb to the late 2010s). Beyond this particular receptor, the publication reports: The tumor nonsynonymous mutation count correlated with the number of expanded intratumoral alpha and beta TCRs.

No cognate antigen is known for these TCRs. The library was prepared using 5' RACE. The reads were generated on a NextSeq 500. In TCRdb, the public reads were trimmed at Q25 with fastp and aligned with MiXCR, with productive beta chains retained. Records with the same CDR3 protein are collapsed into one entry carrying the most frequent genes and DNA. The sample table records about 10,000 distinct CDR3 sequences; about 6% of these occur just once. The top ten constitute 10% of the sample. This specimen's time point label, interpreted: sample taken at primary tumor resection. The specimen was lung tumor tissue, collected at surgery. These receptors came from a male donor with early-stage non-small cell lung cancer.

This clonotype occurred many times. V is TRBV2 and J is TRBJ1-4; D is unresolved. The V and J ends lost 8 bases and 0 bases respectively, with 10 bases between them. Looked up from germline, CDR1 is SNHLY and CDR2 is FYNNEI. The CDR3 has 14 amino acids. DNA for the CDR3: TGTGCCAGCGGCGCCGGCGCAACTAATGAAAAACTGTTTTTT. Its protein product is CASGAGATNEKLFF. Combining the CDR3 with reference TRBV2 and TRBJ1-4 gives the whole variable domain EPEVTQTPSHQVTQMGQEVILRCVPISNHLYFYWYRQILGQKVEFLVSFYNNEISEKSEIFDDQFSVERPDGSNFTLKIRSTKLEDSAMYFCASGAGATNEKLFFGSGTQLSVL.

This clonotype was detected many times. The CDR3 protein is CASRSGDTNEKLFF. The CDR3 DNA is TGTGCCAGCAGATCAGGGGACACTAATGAAAAACTGTTTTTT. V is TRBV6-1 and J is TRBJ1-4; D is possibly TRBD1 (6 bases). CDR3 length equals 14 residues. From germline, CDR1 is MNHNS and CDR2 SASEGT. The V end lost 6 bases, the J end lost 2 bases, and 10 bases lay between the germline ends.